This T cell receptor (beta chain) was retrieved from a study of T cells after posttransplantation cyclophosphamide. Controls had myeloablative marrow grafts with methotrexate and calcineurin inhibitor, sampled at 1 year. The repertoire was sequenced with immunoSEQ multiplex PCR; TCRdb's copy has only in-frame clones and lacks some. There are 15,000 to 17,000 clones in the sample; 84% occur only once, and more than 5% lies in the top ten. Germline trimming cut 1 base from V and 6 bases from J; bases unmatched to any gene: 7. From germline, CDR1 is SGHTA and CDR2 FQGNSA. The CDR3 is 15 amino acids. Here the sequenced sample was PBMCs, taken more than 350 days after allogeneic stem cell transplant with calcineurin inhibitor and methotrexate. This receptor was identified in a male patient in his late teens or twenties who received an allogeneic stem cell transplant from a related donor, was CMV-positive, and had no GVHD. Part of the T cells may come from the graft donor. V gene TRBV7-2 combines with J gene TRBJ2-3; 7 bases fit TRBD2. The CDR3 nucleotides read TGTGCCAGCAGCTTAGAGGCGGGAGCGCGGGATACGCAGTATTTT. Protein product: CASSLEAGARDTQYF.